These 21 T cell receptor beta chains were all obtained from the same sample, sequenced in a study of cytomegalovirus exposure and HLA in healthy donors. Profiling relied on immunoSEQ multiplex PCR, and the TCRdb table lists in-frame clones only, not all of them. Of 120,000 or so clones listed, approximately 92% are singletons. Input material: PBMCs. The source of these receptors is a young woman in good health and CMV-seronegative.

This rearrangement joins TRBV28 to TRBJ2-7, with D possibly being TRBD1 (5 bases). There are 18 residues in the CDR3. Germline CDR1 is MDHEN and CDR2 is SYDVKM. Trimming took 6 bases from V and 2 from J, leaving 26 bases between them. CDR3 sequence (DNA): TGTGCCAGCAGCTTAGAGAAGAGGTTTCAGGGTGACCCCTACGAGCAGTACTTC. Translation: CASSLEKRFQGDPYEQYF.

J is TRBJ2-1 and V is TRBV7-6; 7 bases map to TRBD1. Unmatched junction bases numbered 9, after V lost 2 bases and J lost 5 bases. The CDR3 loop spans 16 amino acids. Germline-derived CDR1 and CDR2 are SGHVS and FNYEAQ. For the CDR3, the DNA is TGTGCCAGCAGCTTACCCTGGGACAGATCTCACAATGAGCAGTTCTTC. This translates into CASSLPWDRSHNEQFF.

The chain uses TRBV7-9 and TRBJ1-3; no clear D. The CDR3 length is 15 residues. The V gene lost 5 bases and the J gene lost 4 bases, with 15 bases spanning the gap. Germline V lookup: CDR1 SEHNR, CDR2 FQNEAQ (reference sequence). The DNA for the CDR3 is TGTGCCAGCAGCCCCCGCGGGGAAGCAGGAAACACCATATATTTT. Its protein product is CASSPRGEAGNTIYF.

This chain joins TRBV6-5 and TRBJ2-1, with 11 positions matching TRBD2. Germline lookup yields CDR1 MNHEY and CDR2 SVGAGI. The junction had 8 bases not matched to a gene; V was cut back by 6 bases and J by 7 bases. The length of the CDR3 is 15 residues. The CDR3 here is CASRLTSGSRNEQFF. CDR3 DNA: TGTGCCAGCAGACTTACTAGCGGGAGCAGGAATGAGCAGTTCTTC.

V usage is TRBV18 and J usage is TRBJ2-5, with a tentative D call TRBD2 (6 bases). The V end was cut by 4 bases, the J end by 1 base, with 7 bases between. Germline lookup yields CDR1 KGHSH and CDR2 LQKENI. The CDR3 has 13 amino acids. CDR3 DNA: TGTGCCAGCTCACGGGACTTCCAAGAGACCCAGTACTTC. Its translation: CASSRDFQETQYF.

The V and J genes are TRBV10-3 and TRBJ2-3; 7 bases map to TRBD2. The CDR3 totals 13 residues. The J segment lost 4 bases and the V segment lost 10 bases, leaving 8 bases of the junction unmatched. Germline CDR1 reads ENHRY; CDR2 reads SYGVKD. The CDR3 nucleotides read TGTGCCAGCGGTGGGGGGGGACCAGATACGCAGTATTTT. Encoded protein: CASGGGGPDTQYF.

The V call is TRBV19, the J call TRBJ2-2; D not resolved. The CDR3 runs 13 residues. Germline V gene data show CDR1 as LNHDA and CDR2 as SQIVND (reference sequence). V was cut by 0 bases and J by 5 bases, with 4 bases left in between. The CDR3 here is CASSIDLTGELFF. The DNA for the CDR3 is TGTGCCAGTAGTATAGATCTAACCGGGGAGCTGTTTTTT.

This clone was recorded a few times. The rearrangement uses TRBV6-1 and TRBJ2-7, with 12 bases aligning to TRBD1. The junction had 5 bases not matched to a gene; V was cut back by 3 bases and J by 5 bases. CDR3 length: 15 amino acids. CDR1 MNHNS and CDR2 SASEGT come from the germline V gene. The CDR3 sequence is CASSETGTGGDEQYV. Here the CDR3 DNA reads TGTGCCAGCAGTGAGACCGGGACAGGGGGCGACGAGCAGTACGTC.

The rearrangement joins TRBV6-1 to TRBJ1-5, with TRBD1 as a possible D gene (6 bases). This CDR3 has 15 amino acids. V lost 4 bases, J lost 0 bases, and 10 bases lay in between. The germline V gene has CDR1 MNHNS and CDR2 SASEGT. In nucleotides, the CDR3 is TGTGCCAGCAGTGTCAGGGGCGATAGCAATCAGCCCCAGCATTTT. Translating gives CASSVRGDSNQPQHF.

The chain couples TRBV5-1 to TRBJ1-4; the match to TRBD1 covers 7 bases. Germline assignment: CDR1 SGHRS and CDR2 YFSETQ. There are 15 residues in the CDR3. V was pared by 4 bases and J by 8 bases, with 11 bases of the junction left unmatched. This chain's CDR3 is CASSRTGEKGEKLFF. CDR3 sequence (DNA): TGCGCCAGCAGCAGGACAGGTGAAAAGGGGGAAAAACTGTTTTTT.

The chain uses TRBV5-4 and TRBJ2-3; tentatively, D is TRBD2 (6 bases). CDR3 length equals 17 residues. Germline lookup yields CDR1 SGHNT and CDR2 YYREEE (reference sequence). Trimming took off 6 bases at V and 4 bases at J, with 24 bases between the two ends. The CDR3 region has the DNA TGTGCCAGCACCCCATGGGGACTCCGCATCGCGGCAGATACGCAGTATTTT. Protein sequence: CASTPWGLRIAADTQYF. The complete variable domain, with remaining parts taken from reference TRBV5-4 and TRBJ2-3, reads ETGVTQSPTHLIKTRGQQVTLRCSSQSGHNTVSWYQQALGQGPQFIFQYYREEENGRGNFPPRFSGLQFPNYSSELNVNALELDDSALYLCASTPWGLRIAADTQYFGPGTRLTVL.

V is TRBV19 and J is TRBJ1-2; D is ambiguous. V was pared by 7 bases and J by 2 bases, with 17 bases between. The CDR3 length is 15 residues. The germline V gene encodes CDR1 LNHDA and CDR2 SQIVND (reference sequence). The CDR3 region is CASTTTTPPNYGYTF. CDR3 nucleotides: TGTGCCAGTACCACTACCACCCCACCCAACTATGGCTACACCTTC.

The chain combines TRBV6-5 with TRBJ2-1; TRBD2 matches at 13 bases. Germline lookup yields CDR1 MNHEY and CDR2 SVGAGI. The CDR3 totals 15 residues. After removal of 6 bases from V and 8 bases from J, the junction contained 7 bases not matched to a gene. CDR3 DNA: TGTGCCAGCAGCTGGACTAGCGGGAGTGTTGATGAGCAGTTCTTC. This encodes CASSWTSGSVDEQFF.

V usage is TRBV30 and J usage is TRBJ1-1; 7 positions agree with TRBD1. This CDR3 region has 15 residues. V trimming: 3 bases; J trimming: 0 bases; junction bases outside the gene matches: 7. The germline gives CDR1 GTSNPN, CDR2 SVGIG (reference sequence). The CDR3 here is CAWRLAGTVNTEAFF. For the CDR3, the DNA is TGTGCCTGGAGACTGGCCGGGACAGTGAACACTGAAGCTTTCTTT.

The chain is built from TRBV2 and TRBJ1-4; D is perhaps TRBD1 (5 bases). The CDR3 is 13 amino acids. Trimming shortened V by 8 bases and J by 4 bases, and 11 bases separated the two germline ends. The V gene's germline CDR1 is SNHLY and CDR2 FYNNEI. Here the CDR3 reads CASWGRVNEKLFF. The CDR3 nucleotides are TGTGCCAGCTGGGGGAGGGTTAATGAAAAACTGTTTTTT.

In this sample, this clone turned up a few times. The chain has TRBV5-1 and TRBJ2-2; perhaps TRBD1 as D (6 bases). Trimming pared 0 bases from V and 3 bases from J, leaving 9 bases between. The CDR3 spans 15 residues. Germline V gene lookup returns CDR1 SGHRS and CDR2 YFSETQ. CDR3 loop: CASSLVGADTGELFF. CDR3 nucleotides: TGCGCCAGCAGCTTGGTGGGGGCAGACACCGGGGAGCTGTTTTTT.

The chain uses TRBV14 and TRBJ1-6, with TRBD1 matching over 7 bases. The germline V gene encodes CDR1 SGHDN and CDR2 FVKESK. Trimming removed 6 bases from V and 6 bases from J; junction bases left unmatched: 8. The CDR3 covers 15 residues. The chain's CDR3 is CASRGQLGVNSPLHF. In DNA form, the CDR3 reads TGTGCCAGCAGGGGACAGCTAGGGGTTAATTCACCCCTCCACTTT.

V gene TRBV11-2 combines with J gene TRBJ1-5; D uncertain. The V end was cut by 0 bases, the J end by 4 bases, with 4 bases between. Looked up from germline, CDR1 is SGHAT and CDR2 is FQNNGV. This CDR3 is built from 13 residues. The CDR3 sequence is CASSLELNQPQHF. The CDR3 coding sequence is TGTGCCAGCAGCTTAGAGCTAAATCAGCCCCAGCATTTT.

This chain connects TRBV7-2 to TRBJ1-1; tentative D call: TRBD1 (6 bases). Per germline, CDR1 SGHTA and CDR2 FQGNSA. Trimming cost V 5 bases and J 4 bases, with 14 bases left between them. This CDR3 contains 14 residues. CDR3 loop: CASSPQGSGTEAFF. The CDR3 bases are TGTGCCAGCAGCCCCCAGGGGTCAGGCACTGAAGCTTTCTTT.

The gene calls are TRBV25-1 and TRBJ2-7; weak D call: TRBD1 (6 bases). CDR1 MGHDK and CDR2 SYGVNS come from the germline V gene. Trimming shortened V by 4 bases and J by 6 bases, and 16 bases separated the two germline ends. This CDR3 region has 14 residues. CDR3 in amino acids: CASSATSTGSEQYF. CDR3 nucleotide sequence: TGTGCCAGCAGTGCCACCTCAACAGGGAGCGAGCAGTACTTC.

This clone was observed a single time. The DNA of the CDR3 is TGTGCCAGCAGTCCTTGGGCGGGAAGGGATACGCAGTATTTT. Residues: CASSPWAGRDTQYF. The chain joins TRBV6-4 to TRBJ2-3; D might be TRBD2 (6 bases). CDR3 length: 14 residues. In germline, CDR1 is MRHNA, CDR2 SNTAGT. The ends were cut back, 5 bases at V and 6 bases at J, with 15 bases in the middle.